The rows below give T cell receptor beta chains drawn from one sample of a study of blood T cell repertoires in COVID-19. The protocol was immunoSEQ multiplex PCR, while the TCRdb copy is restricted to in-frame clones and leaves out a portion. Seen here are about 90,000 clones, approximately 80% observed once, and the top ten hold around 10%. Sample: peripheral blood. The receptors shown here come from a woman aged 70-85 years with acute or convalescent COVID-19. CDR3s include the opening cysteine and the closing phenylalanine or tryptophan. Each record gives: J gene, D gene, clone size, V gene, CDR3 protein, CDR3 DNA. The D gene is left open where the match is weak. Only some rows state a clone size, as once, few, many or a class for expanded clones.

TRBJ1-3 | - | - | TRBV27 | CASIPLYTIYF | TGTGCCAGCATCCCACTCTACACCATATATTTT
TRBJ1-2 | - | - | TRBV28 | CASSPHRDYGYTF | TGTGCCAGCAGTCCTCACAGGGACTATGGCTACACCTTC
TRBJ1-2 | TRBD1 | - | TRBV7-2 | CASSLDRGRSYGYTF | TGTGCCAGCAGCTTAGACAGGGGGCGGTCCTATGGCTACACCTTC
TRBJ1-5 | - | - | TRBV6-5 | CASSSSYSNQPQHF | TGTGCCAGCAGTTCCTCTTATAGCAATCAGCCCCAGCATTTT
TRBJ1-2 | TRBD1 | few | TRBV29-1 | CSVSGQGNYGYTF | TGCAGCGTTTCGGGACAGGGCAATTATGGCTACACCTTC
TRBJ1-1 | TRBD1 | few | TRBV2 | CASSELVTGRTFF | TGTGCCAGCAGTGAATTAGTGACAGGGCGAACTTTCTTT
TRBJ2-5 | - | - | TRBV12-3/TRBV12-4 | CASSGSVAQYF | TGTGCCAGCAGTGGAAGCGTCGCCCAGTACTTC
TRBJ1-2 | TRBD1 | - | TRBV27 | CASSFHRGRVIYGYTF | TGTGCCAGCAGTTTTCACAGGGGGCGGGTTATATATGGCTACACCTTC
TRBJ1-5 | - | - | TRBV6-1 | CASSDRGGGNQPQHF | TGTGCCAGCAGTGACCGAGGGGGGGGCAATCAGCCCCAGCATTTT
TRBJ1-1 | - | - | TRBV6-1 | CASSEAVGSSRAFF | TGTGCCAGCAGTGAAGCCGTCGGGTCCTCCAGAGCTTTCTTT
TRBJ2-1 | TRBD2 | - | TRBV7-2 | CASSTAGTSGGNEQFF | TGTGCCAGCAGCACTGCCGGGACTAGCGGGGGGAATGAGCAGTTCTTC
TRBJ2-5 | - | few | TRBV6-2/TRBV6-3 | CASSLAAAGTQYF | TGTGCCAGCAGTTTGGCGGCGGCGGGAACCCAGTACTTC
TRBJ2-7 | TRBD2 | - | TRBV30 | CAWTLGGTSYEQYF | TGTGCCTGGACCTTGGGGGGGACTTCCTACGAGCAGTACTTC
TRBJ2-7 | - | - | TRBV14 | CASSHVQGVPYEQYF | TGTGCCAGCAGCCATGTACAGGGTGTCCCCTACGAGCAGTACTTC
TRBJ2-7 | TRBD1 | - | TRBV11-2 | CASSLVGTVSYEQYF | TGTGCCAGCAGCTTAGTAGGGACAGTCTCCTACGAGCAGTACTTC
TRBJ1-1 | - | - | TRBV6-5 | CASSRGRTEAFF | TGTGCCAGCTCCAGGGGAAGGACTGAAGCTTTCTTT
TRBJ1-1 | TRBD1 | - | TRBV6-4 | CASSLDRGTEAFF | TGTGCCAGCAGCCTCGACAGGGGGACTGAAGCTTTCTTT
TRBJ2-5 | TRBD2 | - | TRBV10-3 | CAISRSGGVETQYF | TGTGCCATCTCCCGAAGCGGGGGGGTGGAGACCCAGTACTTC
TRBJ2-1 | TRBD2 | few | TRBV3-1/TRBV3-2 | CASSLGLELNEQFF | TGTGCCAGCAGCCTTGGACTAGAACTCAATGAGCAGTTCTTC
TRBJ2-4 | - | - | TRBV7-9 | CASSLDSTQAKNIQYF | TGTGCCAGCAGCTTAGATAGCACCCAAGCCAAAAACATTCAGTACTTC
TRBJ1-1 | TRBD1 | - | TRBV28 | CASSPSTGSVSGAFF | TGTGCCAGCAGTCCGTCGACAGGGTCGGTTTCAGGAGCTTTCTTT
TRBJ2-1 | - | - | TRBV2 | CASSARGENEQFF | TGTGCCAGCAGCGCCCGCGGGGAGAATGAGCAGTTCTTC
TRBJ1-2 | - | - | TRBV15 | CATSRDLAANYGYTF | TGTGCCACCAGCAGAGATCTTGCAGCTAACTATGGCTACACCTTC
TRBJ2-5 | - | - | TRBV30 | CAWSVTGRETQYF | TGTGCCTGGAGTGTAACAGGGAGAGAGACCCAGTACTTC
TRBJ2-1 | TRBD2 | - | TRBV5-6 | CASSLSRVAGRYNEQFF | TGTGCCAGCAGCTTGTCCAGGGTAGCGGGAAGATACAATGAGCAGTTCTTC
TRBJ2-5 | TRBD2 | - | TRBV5-1 | CASSQGTSVRGEETQYF | TGCGCCAGCAGCCAAGGGACTAGCGTGAGGGGGGAAGAGACCCAGTACTTC
TRBJ2-1 | - | - | TRBV7-2 | CASSLAGRASSYNEQFF | TGTGCCAGCAGCTTAGCCGGGCGGGCGAGCTCCTACAATGAGCAGTTCTTC
TRBJ2-3 | - | - | TRBV10-3 | CAGSTSTDTQYF | TGTGCCGGGTCGACTAGCACAGATACGCAGTATTTT
TRBJ2-4 | TRBD1 | - | TRBV28 | CASSLLTLTGGTAKNIQYF | TGTGCCAGCAGTCTACTAACCCTTACAGGGGGGACAGCCAAAAACATTCAGTACTTC
TRBJ2-7 | TRBD1 | few | TRBV7-8 | CASSSGQGPTYEQYF | TGTGCCAGCAGCTCCGGACAGGGGCCTACCTACGAGCAGTACTTC
TRBJ1-1 | - | - | TRBV29-1 | CSVAPGTTNTEAFF | TGCAGCGTTGCGCCGGGGACAACGAACACTGAAGCTTTCTTT
TRBJ2-1 | TRBD2 | once | TRBV7-2 | CASSFLAASYNEQFF | TGTGCCAGCAGCTTCCTAGCGGCCTCCTACAATGAGCAGTTCTTC
TRBJ1-6 | TRBD1 | - | TRBV12-3/TRBV12-4 | CASRDRDNSPLHF | TGTGCCAGCAGGGACAGGGATAATTCACCCCTCCACTTT
TRBJ2-2 | TRBD1 | - | TRBV7-3 | CASSLRGQGDTGELFF | TGTGCCAGCAGCTTAAGGGGACAGGGTGACACCGGGGAGCTGTTTTTT
TRBJ1-6 | - | - | TRBV19 | CASLDSLGSPLHF | TGTGCCAGCCTAGACAGCCTTGGGTCACCCCTCCACTTT
TRBJ2-7 | - | - | TRBV7-9 | CASSPNLTGSSYEQYF | TGTGCCAGCAGCCCAAACTTGACAGGCAGCTCCTACGAGCAGTACTTC
TRBJ1-1 | TRBD1 | - | TRBV4-1 | CASGQGQGQVTEAFF | TGCGCCAGCGGGCAGGGACAGGGGCAGGTGACTGAAGCTTTCTTT
TRBJ1-4 | - | once | TRBV5-4 | CATTRGGNNEKLFF | TGTGCCACCACCCGGGGGGGGAATAATGAAAAACTGTTTTTT
TRBJ1-5 | TRBD1 | - | TRBV6-5 | CASSSHRGSNQPQHF | TGTGCCAGCAGTTCCCACAGGGGGAGCAATCAGCCCCAGCATTTT
TRBJ2-7 | TRBD1 | - | TRBV18 | CASSQASGTGFYEQYF | TGTGCCAGCTCCCAAGCGTCCGGGACAGGGTTTTACGAGCAGTACTTC